This is a list of T cell receptor beta chains from one sample in a study of shared clonotypes between healthy human individuals. TCRdb's table, derived via immunoSEQ multiplex PCR, lists solely in-frame clones and lacks some. This table holds 950,000 to 1,100,000 clones, about 74% found once. Material: memory CD4+ T cells sorted from blood. The receptor set was obtained from a young man in good health. Both conserved end residues are part of each CDR3. D genes are given only for firm matches. A clone size is listed for some rows: how often the clone was seen (once, few, many), or a class if it is expanded.

size,D,J,V,CDR3,DNA
NA,NA,TRBJ2-3,TRBV7-2,CASSLNKGDTQYF,TGTGCCAGCAGCTTAAATAAGGGAGATACGCAGTATTTT
NA,NA,TRBJ1-2,TRBV28,CASWGGEGYTF,TGTGCCAGCTGGGGAGGCGAGGGCTACACCTTC
NA,TRBD2,TRBJ2-5,TRBV5-1,CASSFTSGQETQYF,TGCGCCAGCAGTTTCACTAGCGGTCAAGAGACCCAGTACTTC
NA,NA,TRBJ2-3,TRBV7-3,CASSAFQGSDLPDTQYF,TGTGCCAGCAGTGCTTTTCAGGGGTCAGACCTCCCAGATACGCAGTATTTT
NA,NA,TRBJ1-2,TRBV27,CASSSADRSYGYTF,TGTGCCAGCAGTTCCGCGGACAGAAGCTATGGCTACACCTTC
NA,TRBD1,TRBJ1-4,TRBV5-6,CASSPGTGDGEKLFF,TGTGCCAGCAGCCCCGGGACAGGGGACGGCGAAAAACTGTTTTTT
NA,NA,TRBJ2-3,TRBV30,CAWSPKFGGPTDTQYF,TGTGCCTGGAGCCCCAAGTTCGGGGGTCCCACAGATACGCAGTATTTT
NA,TRBD1,TRBJ1-3,TRBV5-1,CASRPQGAAGNTIYF,TGCGCCAGCAGACCCCAGGGGGCGGCTGGAAACACCATATATTTT
NA,TRBD1,TRBJ2-7,TRBV18,CASSPLSAGQGGYEQYF,TGTGCCAGCTCACCACTTTCCGCGGGACAGGGAGGATACGAGCAGTACTTC
once,TRBD1,TRBJ1-3,TRBV11-1,CASSSRGQGENTIYF,TGTGCCAGCAGCTCACGAGGACAGGGCGAAAACACCATATATTTT